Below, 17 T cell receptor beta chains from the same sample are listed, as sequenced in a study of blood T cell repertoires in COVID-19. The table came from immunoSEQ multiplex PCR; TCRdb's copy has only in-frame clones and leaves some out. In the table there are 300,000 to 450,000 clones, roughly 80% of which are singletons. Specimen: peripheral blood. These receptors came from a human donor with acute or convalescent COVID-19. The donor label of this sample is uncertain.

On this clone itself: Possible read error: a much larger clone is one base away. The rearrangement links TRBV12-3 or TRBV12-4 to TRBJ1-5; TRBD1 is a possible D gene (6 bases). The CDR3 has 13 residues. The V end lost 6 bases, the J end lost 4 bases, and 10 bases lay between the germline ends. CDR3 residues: CASRATGNQPQHF. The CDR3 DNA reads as TGTGCCAGCAGAGCCACAGGGAATCAGCCCCAGCATTTT.

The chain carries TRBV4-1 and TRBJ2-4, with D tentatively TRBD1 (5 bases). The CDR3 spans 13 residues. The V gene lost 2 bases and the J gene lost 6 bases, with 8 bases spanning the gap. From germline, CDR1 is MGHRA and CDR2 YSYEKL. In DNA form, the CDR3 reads TGCGCCAGCAGCCAACAGGGCGGAAACATTCAGTACTTC. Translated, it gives CASSQQGGNIQYF.

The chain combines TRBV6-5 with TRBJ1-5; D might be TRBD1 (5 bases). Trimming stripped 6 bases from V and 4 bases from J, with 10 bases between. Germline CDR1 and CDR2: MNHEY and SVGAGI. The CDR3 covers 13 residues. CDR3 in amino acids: CASRRQWNQPQHF. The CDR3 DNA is TGTGCCAGCAGACGACAGTGGAATCAGCCCCAGCATTTT.

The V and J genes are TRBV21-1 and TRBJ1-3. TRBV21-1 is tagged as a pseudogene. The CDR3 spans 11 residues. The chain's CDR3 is CASSEGNTIYF. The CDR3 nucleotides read TGTGCCAGCAGCGAGGGAAACACCATATATTTT.

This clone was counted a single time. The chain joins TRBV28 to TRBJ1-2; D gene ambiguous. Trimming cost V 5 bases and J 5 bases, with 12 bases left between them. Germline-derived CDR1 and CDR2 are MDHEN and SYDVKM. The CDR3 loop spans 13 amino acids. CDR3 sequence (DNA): TGTGCCAGCAGTCCCTTCGACGGGTATGGCTACACCTTC. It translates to CASSPFDGYGYTF.

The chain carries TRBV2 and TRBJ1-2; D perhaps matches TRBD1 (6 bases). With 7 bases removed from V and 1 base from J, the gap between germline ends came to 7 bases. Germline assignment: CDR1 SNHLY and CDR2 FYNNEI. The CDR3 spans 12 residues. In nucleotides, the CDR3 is TGTGCCAGCACACAGGGTAACTATGGCTACACCTTC. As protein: CASTQGNYGYTF.

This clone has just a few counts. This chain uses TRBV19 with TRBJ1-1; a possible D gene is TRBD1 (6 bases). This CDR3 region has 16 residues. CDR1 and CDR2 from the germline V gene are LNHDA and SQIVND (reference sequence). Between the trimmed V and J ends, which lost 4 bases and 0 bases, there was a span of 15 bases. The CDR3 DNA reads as TGTGCCAGTAGTAGCCAGCCGGGGACAATGAACACTGAAGCTTTCTTT. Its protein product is CASSSQPGTMNTEAFF.

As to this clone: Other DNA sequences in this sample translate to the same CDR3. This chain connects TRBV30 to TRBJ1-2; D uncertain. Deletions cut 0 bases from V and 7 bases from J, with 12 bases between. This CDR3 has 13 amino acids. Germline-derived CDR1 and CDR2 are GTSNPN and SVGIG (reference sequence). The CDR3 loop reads CAWSVATSGGYTF. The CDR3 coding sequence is TGTGCCTGGAGTGTCGCGACTTCCGGTGGCTACACCTTC.

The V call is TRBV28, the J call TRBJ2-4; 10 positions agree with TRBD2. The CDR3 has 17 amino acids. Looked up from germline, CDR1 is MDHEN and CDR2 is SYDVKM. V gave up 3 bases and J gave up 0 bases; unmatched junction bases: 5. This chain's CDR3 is CASSFSASGRAKNIQYF. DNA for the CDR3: TGTGCCAGCAGTTTCTCGGCTAGCGGGAGAGCCAAAAACATTCAGTACTTC.

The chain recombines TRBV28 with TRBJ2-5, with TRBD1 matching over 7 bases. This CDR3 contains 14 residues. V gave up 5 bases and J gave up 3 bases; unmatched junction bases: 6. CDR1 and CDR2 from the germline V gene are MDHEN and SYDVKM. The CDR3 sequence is CASSEHRGKETQYF. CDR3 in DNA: TGTGCCAGCAGTGAGCACAGGGGCAAAGAGACCCAGTACTTC.

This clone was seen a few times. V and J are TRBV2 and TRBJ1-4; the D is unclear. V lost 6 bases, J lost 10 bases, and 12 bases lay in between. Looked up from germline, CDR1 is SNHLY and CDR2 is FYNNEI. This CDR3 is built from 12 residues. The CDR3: CASRYSGGKLFF. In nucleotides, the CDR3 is TGTGCCAGCAGATACAGCGGAGGAAAACTGTTTTTT.

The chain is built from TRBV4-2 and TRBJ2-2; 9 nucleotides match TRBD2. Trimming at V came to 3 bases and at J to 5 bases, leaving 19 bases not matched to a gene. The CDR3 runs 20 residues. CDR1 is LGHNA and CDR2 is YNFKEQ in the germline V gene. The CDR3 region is CASSQMAGGRYLRSTGELFF. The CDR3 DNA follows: TGTGCCAGCAGCCAGATGGCGGGGGGGAGATACCTCCGCTCTACCGGGGAGCTGTTTTTT.

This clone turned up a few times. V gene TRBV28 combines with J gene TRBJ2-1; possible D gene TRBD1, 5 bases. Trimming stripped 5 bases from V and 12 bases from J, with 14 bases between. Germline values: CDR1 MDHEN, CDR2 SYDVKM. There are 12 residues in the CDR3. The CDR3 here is CASSPPQGRQFF. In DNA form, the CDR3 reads TGTGCCAGCAGTCCCCCGCAGGGAAGGCAGTTCTTC.

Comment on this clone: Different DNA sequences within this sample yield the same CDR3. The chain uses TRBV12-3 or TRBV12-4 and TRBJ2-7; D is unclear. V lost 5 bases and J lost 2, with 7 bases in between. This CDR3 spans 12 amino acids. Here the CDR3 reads CASSPGAYEQYF. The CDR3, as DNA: TGTGCCAGCAGTCCCGGAGCCTACGAGCAGTACTTC.

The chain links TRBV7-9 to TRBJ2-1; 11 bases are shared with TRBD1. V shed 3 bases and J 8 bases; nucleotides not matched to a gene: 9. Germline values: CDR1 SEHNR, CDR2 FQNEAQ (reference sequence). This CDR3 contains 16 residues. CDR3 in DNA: TGTGCCAGCAGCTTGGGAGGGACAGGGGGTACCCATGAGCAGTTCTTC. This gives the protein CASSLGGTGGTHEQFF.

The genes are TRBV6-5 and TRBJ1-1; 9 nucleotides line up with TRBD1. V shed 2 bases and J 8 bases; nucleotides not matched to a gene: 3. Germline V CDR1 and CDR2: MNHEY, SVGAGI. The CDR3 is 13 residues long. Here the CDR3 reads CASSYETGGEAFF. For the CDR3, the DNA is TGTGCCAGCAGTTACGAAACAGGGGGCGAAGCTTTCTTT.

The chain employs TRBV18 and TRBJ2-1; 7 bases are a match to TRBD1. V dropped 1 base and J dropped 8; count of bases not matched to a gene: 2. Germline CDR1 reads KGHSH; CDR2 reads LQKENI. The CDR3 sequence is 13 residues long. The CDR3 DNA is TGTGCCAGCTCACCACAGACAGGGTATGAGCAGTTCTTC. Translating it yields CASSPQTGYEQFF.